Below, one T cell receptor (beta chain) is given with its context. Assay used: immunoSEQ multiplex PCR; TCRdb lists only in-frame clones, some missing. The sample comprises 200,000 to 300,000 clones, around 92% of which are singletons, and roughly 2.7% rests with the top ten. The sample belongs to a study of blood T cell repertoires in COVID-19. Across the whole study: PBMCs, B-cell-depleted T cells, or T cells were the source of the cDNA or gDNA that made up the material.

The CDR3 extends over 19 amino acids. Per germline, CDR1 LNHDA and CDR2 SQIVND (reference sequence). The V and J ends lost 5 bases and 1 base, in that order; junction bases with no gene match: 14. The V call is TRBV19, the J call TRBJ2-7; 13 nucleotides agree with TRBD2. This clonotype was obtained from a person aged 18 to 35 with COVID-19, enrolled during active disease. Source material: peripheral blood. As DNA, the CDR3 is TGTGCCAGTAGTGGAACACCGGGACTAGCGGGAATAGGTTCCTACGAGCAGTACTTC. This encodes CASSGTPGLAGIGSYEQYF.